This TCR beta chain was found in a study of Graves' ophthalmopathy and Graves' hyperthyroidism. Comment on this clonotype: Its antigen is unknown.

Presentation of ophthalmopathy in the donors involved moderate-to-severe activity, CAS ≥3, NOSPECS ≥4 and a duration under 3 months. The source of the PBMCs was around 9 ml of fresh peripheral blood. The authors amplified TCR beta CDR3 regions from RNA transcripts. HTBI primers primed a first-round RT-PCR, and a second-round multiplex PCR followed. TCRdb used MiXCR to reprocess the multiplex PCR reads, holding one entry per CDR3 protein. The repertoire includes approximately 700,000 distinct CDR3 sequences, roughly two fifths of them detected once, and 40% to 55% sits in the top ten. Study-wide findings and caveats: Using 13 signatures, a model distinguished ophthalmopathy from stable hyperthyroidism, reaching about 89% sensitivity and approximately 80% specificity. Most expanded clonotypes from thyroid (those above 0.001 frequency) were also found in blood.

Sequenced: peripheral blood. This clonotype was sampled from an adult man with Graves' ophthalmopathy.

The CDR3 spells CSASDRGLGGELFF. The CDR3 bases are TGCAGTGCTAGCGACAGGGGTCTGGGGGGGGAGCTGTTTTTT. The rearrangement uses TRBV20-1 and TRBJ2-2, with 8 positions matching TRBD1. Germline CDR1 reads DFQATT; CDR2 reads SNEGSKA (reference sequence). CDR3 length: 14 residues. J lost 8 bases, V lost 3 bases, and 8 bases had no gene match.